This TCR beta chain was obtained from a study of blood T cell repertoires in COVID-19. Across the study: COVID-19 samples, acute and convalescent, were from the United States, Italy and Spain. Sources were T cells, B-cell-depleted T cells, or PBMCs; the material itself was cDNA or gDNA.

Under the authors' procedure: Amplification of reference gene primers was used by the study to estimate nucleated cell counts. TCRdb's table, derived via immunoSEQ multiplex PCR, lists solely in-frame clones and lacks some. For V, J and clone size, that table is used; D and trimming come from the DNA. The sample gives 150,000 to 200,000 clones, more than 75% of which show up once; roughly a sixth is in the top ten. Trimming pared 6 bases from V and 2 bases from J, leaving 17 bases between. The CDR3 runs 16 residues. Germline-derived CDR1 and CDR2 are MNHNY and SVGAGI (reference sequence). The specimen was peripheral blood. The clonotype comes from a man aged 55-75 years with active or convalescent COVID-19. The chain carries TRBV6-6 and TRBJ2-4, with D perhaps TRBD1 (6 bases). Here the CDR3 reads CASSYGDRSTKNIQYF. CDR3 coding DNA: TGTGCCAGCAGCTACGGAGACAGGAGTACCAAAAACATTCAGTACTTC.